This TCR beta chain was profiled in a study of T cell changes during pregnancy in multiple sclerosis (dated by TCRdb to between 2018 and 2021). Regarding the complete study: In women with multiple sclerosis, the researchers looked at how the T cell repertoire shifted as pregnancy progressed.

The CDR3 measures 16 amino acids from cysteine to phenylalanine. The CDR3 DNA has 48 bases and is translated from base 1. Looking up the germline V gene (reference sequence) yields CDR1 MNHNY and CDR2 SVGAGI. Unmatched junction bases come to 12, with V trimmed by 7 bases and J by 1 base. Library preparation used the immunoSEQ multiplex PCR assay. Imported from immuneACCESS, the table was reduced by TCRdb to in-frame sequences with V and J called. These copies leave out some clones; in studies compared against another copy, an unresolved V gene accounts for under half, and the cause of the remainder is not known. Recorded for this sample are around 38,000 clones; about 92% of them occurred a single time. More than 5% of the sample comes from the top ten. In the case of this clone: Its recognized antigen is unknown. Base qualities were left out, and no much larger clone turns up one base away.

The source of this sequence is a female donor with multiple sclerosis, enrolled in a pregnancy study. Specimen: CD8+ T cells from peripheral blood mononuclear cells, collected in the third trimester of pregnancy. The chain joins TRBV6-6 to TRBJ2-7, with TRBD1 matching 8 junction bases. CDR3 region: CASKTPDRADSYEQYF. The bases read TGTGCCAGCAAAACCCCGGACAGGGCTGATTCCTACGAGCAGTACTTC.